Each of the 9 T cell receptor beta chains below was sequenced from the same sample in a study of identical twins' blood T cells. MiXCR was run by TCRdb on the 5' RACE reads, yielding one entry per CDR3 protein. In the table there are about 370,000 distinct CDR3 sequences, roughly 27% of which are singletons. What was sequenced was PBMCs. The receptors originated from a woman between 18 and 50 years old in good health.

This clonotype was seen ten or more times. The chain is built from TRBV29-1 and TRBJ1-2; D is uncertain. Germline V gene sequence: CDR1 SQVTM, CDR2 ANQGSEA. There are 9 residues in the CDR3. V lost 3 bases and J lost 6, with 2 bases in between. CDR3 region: CSVEDGYTF. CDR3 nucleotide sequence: TGCAGCGTTGAGGATGGCTACACCTTC.

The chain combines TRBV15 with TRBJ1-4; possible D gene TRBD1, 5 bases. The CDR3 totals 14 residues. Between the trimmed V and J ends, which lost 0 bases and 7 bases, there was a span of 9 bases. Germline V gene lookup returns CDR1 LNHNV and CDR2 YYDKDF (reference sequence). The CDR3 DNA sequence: TGTGCCACCAGCAGAGAGACAGTCGGTGAAAAACTGTTTTTT. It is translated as CATSRETVGEKLFF. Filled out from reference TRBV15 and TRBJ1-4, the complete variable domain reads DAMVIQNPRYQVTQFGKPVTLSCSQTLNHNVMYWYQQKSSQAPKLLFHYYDKDFNNEADTPDNFQSRRPNTSFCFLDIRSPGLGDTAMYLCATSRETVGEKLFFGSGTQLSVL.

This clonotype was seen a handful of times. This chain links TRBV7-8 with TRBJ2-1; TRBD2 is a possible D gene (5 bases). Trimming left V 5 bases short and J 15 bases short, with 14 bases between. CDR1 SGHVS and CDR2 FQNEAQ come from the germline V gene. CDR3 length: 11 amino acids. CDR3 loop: CASSQNLARFF. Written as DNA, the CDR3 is TGTGCCAGCAGCCAAAACCTAGCTCGGTTCTTC.

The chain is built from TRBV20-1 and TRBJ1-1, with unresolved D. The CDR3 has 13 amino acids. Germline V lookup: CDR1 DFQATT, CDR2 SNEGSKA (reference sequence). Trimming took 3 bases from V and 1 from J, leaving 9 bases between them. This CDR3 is CSARRRPNTEAFF. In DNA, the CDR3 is TGCAGTGCTAGGCGCAGACCGAACACTGAAGCTTTCTTT.

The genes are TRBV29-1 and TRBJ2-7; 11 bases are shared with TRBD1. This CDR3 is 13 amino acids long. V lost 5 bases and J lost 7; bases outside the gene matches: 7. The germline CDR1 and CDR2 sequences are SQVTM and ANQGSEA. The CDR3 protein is CSVRGQGAREQYF. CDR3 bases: TGCAGCGTTAGAGGACAGGGGGCGAGAGAGCAGTACTTC.

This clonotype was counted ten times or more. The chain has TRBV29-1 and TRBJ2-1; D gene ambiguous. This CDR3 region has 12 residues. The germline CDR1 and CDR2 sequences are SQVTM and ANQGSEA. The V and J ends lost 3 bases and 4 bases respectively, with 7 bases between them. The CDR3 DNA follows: TGCAGCGTTGATTGGCCGTACAATGAGCAGTTCTTC. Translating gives CSVDWPYNEQFF.

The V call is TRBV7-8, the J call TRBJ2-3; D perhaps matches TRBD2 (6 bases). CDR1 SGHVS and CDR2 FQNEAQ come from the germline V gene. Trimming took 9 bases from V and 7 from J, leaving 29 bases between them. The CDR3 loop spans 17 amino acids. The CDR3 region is CASSPLGGDPSFNTQYF. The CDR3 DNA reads TGTGCCAGTTCTCCCCTCGGAGGGGATCCCTCGTTTAATACGCAGTATTTT.

The CDR3 coding sequence is TGTGCCAGCAGCTTGCAGCGCTCACGGGGGTACAATGAGCAGTTCTTC. Protein: CASSLQRSRGYNEQFF. The J gene is TRBJ2-1, the V gene TRBV11-2, with a tentative D call TRBD2 (6 bases). The CDR3 length is 16 residues. Germline V gives CDR1 SGHAT, CDR2 FQNNGV. V lost 3 bases to trimming and J lost 4 bases, with 16 bases between them.

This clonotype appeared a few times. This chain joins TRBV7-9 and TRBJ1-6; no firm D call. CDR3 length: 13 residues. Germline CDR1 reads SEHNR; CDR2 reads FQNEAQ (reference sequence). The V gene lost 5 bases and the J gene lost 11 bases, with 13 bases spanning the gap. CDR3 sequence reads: CASSVTMGTPLHF. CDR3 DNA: TGTGCCAGCAGCGTTACGATGGGGACACCCCTCCACTTT.